A selection of T cell receptor beta chains follows, all from one sample in a study of long-term antiretroviral therapy in people with HIV. TCRdb's copy holds only in-frame clones and misses some; the assay was immunoSEQ multiplex PCR. The sample includes about 21,000 clones, roughly 80% seen only once; the top ten take 3.4%. The sample consisted of unsorted PBMCs, taken 1.9 years after starting antiretroviral therapy. Receptors originate from a woman aged 45-60 years with HIV. The CDR3 runs from the conserved cysteine through the conserved F or W. The D gene is left open where the match is weak. Clone size is shown for a subset of rows, as once, few, many or a class of expanded clone.

>TRBJ1-6|-|TRBV9|TRBD1
CASSARDRGQNSPLHF
TGTGCCAGCAGCGCCCGGGACAGGGGACAGAATTCACCCCTCCACTTT
>TRBJ2-1|-|TRBV5-7|TRBD2
CASSFRPSGNNEQFF
TGTGCCAGCAGCTTTCGCCCTAGCGGGAACAATGAGCAGTTCTTC
>TRBJ2-3|-|TRBV19|-
CASSRDRQYTDTQYF
TGTGCCAGTAGTCGCGACAGGCAGTACACAGATACGCAGTATTTT
>TRBJ2-7|few|TRBV5-1|-
CASSLQGSEQYF
TGCGCCAGCAGCTTACAGGGATCGGAGCAGTACTTC
>TRBJ2-7|-|TRBV7-2|-
CASSPRAVITGEVHEQYF
TGTGCCAGCAGCCCTAGAGCCGTTATTACAGGGGAGGTCCACGAGCAGTACTTC
>TRBJ1-5|-|TRBV7-7|-
CASSLIPRDGRRNQPQHF
TGTGCCAGCAGCTTAATACCCCGGGACGGAAGACGCAATCAGCCCCAGCATTTT
>TRBJ2-2|once|TRBV5-1|-
CASNPGQANTGELFF
TGCGCCAGCAACCCGGGGCAGGCGAACACCGGGGAGCTGTTTTTT
>TRBJ2-2|-|TRBV7-9|-
CASSHRVDTGELFF
TGTGCCAGCAGCCACAGGGTTGACACCGGGGAGCTGTTTTTT
>TRBJ2-3|-|TRBV29-1|-
CSVEGASQGWDTQYF
TGCAGCGTTGAAGGCGCTAGCCAGGGGTGGGATACGCAGTATTTT
>TRBJ2-5|-|TRBV4-1|TRBD1
CASSRTGTGGMETQYF
TGCGCCAGCAGCCGAACCGGGACAGGGGGCATGGAGACCCAGTACTTC
>TRBJ1-6|-|TRBV2|-
CASSRRDRGNSPLHF
TGTGCCAGCAGTCGACGGGACCGAGGTAATTCACCCCTCCACTTT
>TRBJ1-1|-|TRBV5-1|-
CASSSPAGGIEAFF
TGCGCCAGCAGCTCTCCGGCCGGTGGGATTGAAGCTTTCTTT
>TRBJ1-4|-|TRBV19|TRBD1
CASSIADRGNEKLFF
TGTGCCAGTAGTATCGCGGACAGGGGAAATGAAAAACTGTTTTTT
>TRBJ2-1|-|TRBV4-3|-
CASSPPFSYNEQFF
TGCGCCAGCAGCCCCCCCTTTTCCTACAATGAGCAGTTCTTC
>TRBJ1-4|-|TRBV7-8|-
CASSWGREKLFF
TGTGCCAGCAGCTGGGGGAGGGAAAAACTGTTTTTT